Listed here is a single T cell receptor beta chain. The data are from a study of CXCR3-negative and CXCR3-positive naive CD8 T cells. The germline CDR1 and CDR2 sequences are GTSNPN and SVGIG (reference sequence). The CDR3 runs to 13 residues. It was by 5' RACE with UMI labels that the TRB cDNA libraries were prepared. For each CDR3 protein, TCRdb gives one entry from its re-call of the 5' RACE reads, without DNA. Here the sample table reports 75,000 to 95,000 distinct CDR3 sequences. Material for sequencing was naive CXCR3- CD8+ T cells from blood. The subset was: CD45RO-CCR7+CD27+CD95- naive CD8+ T cells lacking CXCR3 (TNR3-). The rearrangement joins TRBV30 to TRBJ1-5; TCRdb names TRBD1, which stays unverified in the absence of DNA. The TCR comes from a human donor in good health. Some clones in this sample may be carry-over from other donors' samples. CDR3 amino acids: CAWSVPPLYDQHF.